This T cell receptor beta chain was sequenced for a study of radiation and T cells in renal cell carcinoma. This clone has ten or more counts. Germline CDR1 is MGHDK and CDR2 is SYGVNS. Trimming pared 8 bases from V and 4 bases from J, leaving 8 bases between. The CDR3 sequence is 11 residues long. Time point described: blood 4 weeks post-SBRT, at nephrectomy. Described treatment: 15 Gy SBRT to primary tumor, nephrectomy 4 weeks later. Some clones are missing from TCRdb's copy, which holds only in-frame ones; the method was immunoSEQ multiplex PCR. Among 150,000 to 200,000 clones listed, 88% were seen once.

The chain combines TRBV25-1 with TRBJ1-1; TRBD1 is a possible D gene (6 bases). The receptor comes from a woman in her forties or fifties with renal cell carcinoma. Sequences were derived from blood, sampled from a patient whose treatment included radiotherapy and nephrectomy. In nucleotides, the CDR3 is TGTGCCAGCCGGACAGCCACTGAAGCTTTCTTT. It translates to CASRTATEAFF.